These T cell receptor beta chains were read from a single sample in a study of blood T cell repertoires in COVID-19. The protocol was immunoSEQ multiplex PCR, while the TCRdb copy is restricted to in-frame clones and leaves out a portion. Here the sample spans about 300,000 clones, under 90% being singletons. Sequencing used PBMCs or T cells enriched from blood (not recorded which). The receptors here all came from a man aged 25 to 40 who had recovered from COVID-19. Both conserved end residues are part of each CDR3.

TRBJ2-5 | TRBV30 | CAWSGRSETQYF
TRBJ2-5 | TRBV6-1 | CASSVMTGTGGHQETQYF
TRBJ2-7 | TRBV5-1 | CASSLFATSGASGEQYF
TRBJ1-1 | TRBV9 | CASSVVGVGTEAFF
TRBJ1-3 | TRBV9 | CASSVAGTLSGNTIYF
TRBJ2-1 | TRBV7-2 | CASSPGQGRYNEQFF
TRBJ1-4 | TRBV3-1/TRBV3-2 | CASSPVLFSATNEKLFF
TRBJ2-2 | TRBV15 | CATSRPGQGNTGELFF
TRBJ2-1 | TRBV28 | CASSSRGHEQFF
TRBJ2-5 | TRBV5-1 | CASSGGTGGDVETQYF
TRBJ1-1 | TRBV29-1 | CSVEKDRGRNTEAFF
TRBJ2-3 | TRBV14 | CASSQRPDRVSDTQYF
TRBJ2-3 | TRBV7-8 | CASSIGTSFTDTQYF
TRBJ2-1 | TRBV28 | CASQVPSYNEQFF
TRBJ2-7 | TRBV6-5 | CASRRPGQGRDEQYF
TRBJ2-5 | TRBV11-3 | CASSPGQGKETQYF
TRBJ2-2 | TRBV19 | CASILTGGHTGELFF
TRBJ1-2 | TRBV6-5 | CASRGGQFYGYTF
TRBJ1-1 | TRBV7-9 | CASSLGGSGGTEAFF
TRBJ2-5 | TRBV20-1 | CSASYSGGVRETQYF
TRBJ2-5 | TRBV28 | CASTPPGQGSETQYF
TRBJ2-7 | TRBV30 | CAWTELLSSEQYF
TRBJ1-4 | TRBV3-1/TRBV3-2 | CASRQGVSEKLFF
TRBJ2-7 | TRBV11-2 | CASSPTSGRNTREQYF
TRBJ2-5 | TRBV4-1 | CASSQGWGGGRETQYF
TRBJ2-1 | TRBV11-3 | CASSLGGGSSYNEQFF
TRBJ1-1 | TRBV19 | CASSWGTGGTEAFF
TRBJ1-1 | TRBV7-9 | CASRPPSRFWTEAFF
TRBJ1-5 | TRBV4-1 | CASSLVEQSNQPQHF
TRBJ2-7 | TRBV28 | CASSALGGKNEQYF
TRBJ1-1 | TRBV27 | CASSPSGVGRTEAFF
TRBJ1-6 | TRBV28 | CASYRQGAGSYNSPLHF
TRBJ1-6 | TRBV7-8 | CASSLAPVRTGGGSPLHF
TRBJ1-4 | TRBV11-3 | CASSHTGTEKLFF
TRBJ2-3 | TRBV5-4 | CASSPGLAGLDTQYF
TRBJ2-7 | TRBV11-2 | CASSFSLNYEQYF
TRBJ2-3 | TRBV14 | CASSPFGQGHGDTQYF
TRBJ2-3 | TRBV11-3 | CASSLDSASVGTDTQYF